This T cell receptor beta chain emerged from a study of PD-1 blockade in classical Hodgkin lymphoma. Overall study: Patients got intravenous nivolumab 3 mg/kg every 2 weeks. Whole-study findings and limits: Newly diagnosed patients reportedly trailed healthy donors in baseline TCR diversity. Before treatment, complete responders showed about the same diversity as newly diagnosed patients.

Here immunoSEQ multiplex PCR was the method, and the copy in TCRdb shows in-frame clones only, minus some. The table includes 40,000 or so clones, roughly 78% detected once. Germline V gene sequence: CDR1 SSHAT, CDR2 FNYEAQ (reference sequence). Trimming left V 4 bases short and J 9 bases short, with 13 bases between. There are 13 residues in the CDR3. Remarks on this clone: Its antigen is unknown.

The patients all showed relapse after autologous stem cell transplantation, while their brentuximab vedotin exposure varied. The source material was peripheral blood mononuclear cells (PBMCs), sampled at baseline. The clonotype originates from a human donor with classical Hodgkin lymphoma. V usage is TRBV7-7 and J usage is TRBJ2-1; D call uncertain. CDR3 in DNA: TGTGCCAGCAGCTCCTCCGCACGAAGTGAGCAGTTCTTC. Encoded protein: CASSSSARSEQFF.